Listed below are T cell receptor beta chains from one sample, sequenced in a study of PD-L1 blockade in urothelial cancer. Clones were sequenced by immunoSEQ multiplex PCR, and TCRdb holds only the in-frame ones, with some missing. The sample includes tens of thousands of clones, about 90% of them seen just once. This specimen consisted of PBMCs, obtained around atezolizumab (anti-PD-L1) treatment. Source of these receptors: a man aged 70-80 years with urothelial cancer. CDR3s include the opening cysteine and the closing phenylalanine or tryptophan. D genes are given only for firm matches. Some rows mark clone size as missing; the rest say once, few, many or name a class of expanded clone.

clone_size j_call d_call v_call cdr3_nt cdr3_aa
. TRBJ2-1 TRBD2 TRBV7-6 TGTGCCAGCAGCTTCGACGGGACTAAGGCTTACAATGAGCAGTTCTTC CASSFDGTKAYNEQFF
. TRBJ2-5 . TRBV6-1 TGTGCCAGCGAGGGGAGGGAGACCCAGTACTTC CASEGRETQYF
. TRBJ2-5 TRBD1 TRBV6-5 TGTGCCAGCAGCCGACAGGGAATACAGACCCAGTACTTC CASSRQGIQTQYF
once TRBJ2-1 TRBD2 TRBV4-2 TGTGCCAGCAGCCAAGATGGCGGGAGAAATGGGAATGAGCAGTTCTTC CASSQDGGRNGNEQFF
. TRBJ1-1 . TRBV16 TGTGCCAGCAGCCTCGATCCTGACAGTTTTGAAGCTTTCTTT CASSLDPDSFEAFF
. TRBJ1-3 TRBD1 TRBV5-4 TGTGCCAGCAGCCCAGGACAGGGGCGTTTGGACACCATATATTTT CASSPGQGRLDTIYF
. TRBJ2-1 TRBD2 TRBV7-8 TGTGCCAGCAGCTTAGAGACTAGCGGGCCCCTCGATGAGCAGTTCTTC CASSLETSGPLDEQFF
. TRBJ2-7 TRBD2 TRBV12-5 TGTGCTAGTGGTGGGGGGGGGACTAGTAGCGGCGAGCAGTACTTC CASGGGGTSSGEQYF
. TRBJ2-3 TRBD2 TRBV19 TGTGCCAGTAGTACCTCAGCGGGAACAGATACGCAGTATTTT CASSTSAGTDTQYF
. TRBJ2-1 . TRBV25-1 TGTGCCAGCAGTGAAGGGGGCAGGGGGGTAAATGAGCAGTTCTTC CASSEGGRGVNEQFF
. TRBJ2-2 TRBD2 TRBV7-9 TGTGCCAGCAGCCGGCGACCGGGGCGGGGGACCGGGGAGCTGTTTTTT CASSRRPGRGTGELFF
few TRBJ2-7 TRBD1 TRBV19 TGTGCCAGTAGTCCAAGACAGGGGCTCGAGCAGTACTTC CASSPRQGLEQYF
few TRBJ2-7 . TRBV2 TGTGCCAGTTCTCAGGAATCCTACGAGCAGTACTTC CASSQESYEQYF
. TRBJ1-1 . TRBV25-1 TGTGCCAGCAGTGAAGTCGATAGGGGAACTGAAGCTTTCTTT CASSEVDRGTEAFF
once TRBJ2-7 TRBD2 TRBV6-4 TGTGCCAGCAGCGAATTAGCGGGAAGCTCCTACGAGCAGTACTTC CASSELAGSSYEQYF
. TRBJ2-1 TRBD1 TRBV15 TGTGCCACCAAAACGGACAGGGGTCTTGCGGCGGTCGGTGAGCAGTTCTTC CATKTDRGLAAVGEQFF
. TRBJ1-2 . TRBV5-1 TGCGCCAGCAGCTTGGGGGGGAGGCTTAACTATGGCTACACCTTC CASSLGGRLNYGYTF
. TRBJ1-2 . TRBV5-6 TGTGCCAGCAGCTTGCCCCGGGGGGCAAACAGCTATGGCTACACCTTC CASSLPRGANSYGYTF
. TRBJ1-2 TRBD1 TRBV19 TGTGCCAGTAGTACAGGGACAGGTCCTAACTATGGCTACACCTTC CASSTGTGPNYGYTF
. TRBJ2-3 TRBD2 TRBV29-1 TGCAGCGTTGAGGGTAGCGGGAGGGCATTCGGTACAGATACGCAGTATTTT CSVEGSGRAFGTDTQYF
. TRBJ2-7 TRBD1 TRBV6-1 TGCGCCAGCAGTGGGGACAGGCGAGCTACTGTCAACTCCTACGAGCAGTACTTC CASSGDRRATVNSYEQYF
. TRBJ2-5 TRBD2 TRBV4-1 TGCGCCAGCAGCGCAGGACTAGCGGGGGGCCAAGAGACCCAGTACTTC CASSAGLAGGQETQYF
. TRBJ2-1 TRBD2 TRBV27 TGTGCCAGCAGCGCGGGTAGTAGGGACAGTCTAGCGGGACGCTTCTACAATGAGCAGTTCTTC CASSAGSRDSLAGRFYNEQFF
. TRBJ2-1 . TRBV15 TGTGCCACCAGCAGAGATGAGGGCGGGACGTTCTTC CATSRDEGGTFF
. TRBJ2-2 TRBD2 TRBV28 TGTGCCAGCAGGGGCCGGGCGGGAGTCACCGGGGAGCTGTTTTTT CASRGRAGVTGELFF
. TRBJ2-3 TRBD2 TRBV19 TGTGCCAGTAGTTCCAATCGGCCCGGGAGGATCGGCGCAGATACGCAGTATTTT CASSSNRPGRIGADTQYF
. TRBJ2-6 TRBD1 TRBV5-6 TGTGCCAGCAGCCCAGGACAGGGTTTGGCTGGGGCCAACGTCCTGACTTTC CASSPGQGLAGANVLTF
. TRBJ1-1 . TRBV2 TGTGCCAGCAGTGTGCCGGGACAACACACTGAAGCTTTCTTT CASSVPGQHTEAFF
. TRBJ1-2 TRBD1 TRBV28 TGTGCCAGCAGTACCTACAGGGGCCCCTATGGCTACACCTTC CASSTYRGPYGYTF
. TRBJ2-6 . TRBV5-5 TGTGCCAGCAGCTTGACGGGAACTGGGGCCAACGTCCTGACTTTC CASSLTGTGANVLTF
. TRBJ2-6 . TRBV5-5 TGTGCCAGCAGCGGCGACAGTCAAGGGGCCAACGTCCTGACTTTC CASSGDSQGANVLTF
. TRBJ2-2 TRBD2 TRBV28 TGTGCCAGCAGGACTAGCCTGGGCACCGGGGAGCTGTTTTTT CASRTSLGTGELFF
. TRBJ2-3 TRBD2 TRBV10-3 TGTGCCATCAGGGCGACTAGCGGGATCTCAGATACGCAGTATTTT CAIRATSGISDTQYF
few TRBJ2-1 . TRBV28 TGTGCCAGCAAGGGGACACCCTTCTACAATGAGCAGTTCTTC CASKGTPFYNEQFF
once TRBJ2-7 TRBD2 TRBV11-2 TGTGCCAGCAGCGCAACCGGGACTACCTCCTACGAGCAGTACTTC CASSATGTTSYEQYF
. TRBJ1-1 . TRBV6-1 TGTGCCAGCAATCTACAGACGAACACTGAAGCTTTCTTT CASNLQTNTEAFF
. TRBJ2-7 . TRBV7-2 TGTGCCAGCAGCTTAGATCAGGGCGGAAGCTACGAGCAGTACTTC CASSLDQGGSYEQYF
. TRBJ1-5 TRBD1 TRBV27 TGTGCCAGCAGTAGGGGGACAGGACGGACCCAGCCCCAGCATTTT CASSRGTGRTQPQHF
. TRBJ2-1 . TRBV13 TGTGCCAGCAGCTCCGGGACAACTAACAATGAGCAGTTCTTC CASSSGTTNNEQFF
few TRBJ2-6 . TRBV28 TGTGCCACCCACTCTGGGGCCAACGTCCTGACTTTC CATHSGANVLTF
. TRBJ2-7 TRBD2 TRBV29-1 TGCAGCGCCCGGGGGGGGCAGTACTTC CSARGGQYF
. TRBJ2-7 TRBD2 TRBV9 TGTGCCAGCAGCGTAGGGGTAGCGGGAGCCTGGAACGAGCAGTACTTC CASSVGVAGAWNEQYF
. TRBJ2-7 TRBD1 TRBV7-9 TGTGCCAGCAGCTCCGGGACAGGGACCTACGAGCAGTACTTC CASSSGTGTYEQYF
. TRBJ2-3 TRBD1 TRBV7-9 TGTGCCAGCTTACGGACAGGATGGGTCACAGATACGCAGTATTTT CASLRTGWVTDTQYF
. TRBJ1-1 TRBD1 TRBV7-9 TGTGCCAGCAGCTCAGTGCAGACAGGGGGAGCTTTCTTT CASSSVQTGGAFF
. TRBJ2-1 . TRBV5-1 TGCGCCAGCAGCTTGGCCACGGAGAGCGCTGAGCAGTTCTTC CASSLATESAEQFF